This T cell receptor (beta chain) stems from a study of blood T cell repertoires in COVID-19 (dated by TCRdb to 2020 to 2021). About the full investigation: Samples from collaborators originated in the United States, Italy and Spain and spanned both the acute and convalescent phases of COVID-19. Deeply sampled blood TCRbeta repertoires from subjects exposed to, actively infected with, or recovered from COVID-19 were included in the dataset. The repertoires were released in a freely available public database intended as a resource for research on the immune response to SARS-CoV-2. The prospective study material was composed of cDNA or gDNA derived from T cells, B-cell-depleted T cells, or PBMCs. The samples were drawn from the first 160 participants of the ongoing ImmuneRACE study and from 1,200 or so subjects provided by 6 global collaborators. Nearly every sample came with metadata listing a de-identified subject ID, COVID-19 status, age in years and sex. Where available, HLA class I and class II types were taken from metadata supplied by the sample provider and were not determined by assay-based typing. Points the paper makes about the study in general: How much clinical and demographic metadata was included differed by source and by participant, and the metadata was provided uncurated.

This clone appeared a few times. Its specific antigen is unknown. No base-level quality is on record; no much larger clone is a single base apart. Another Seattle source contributed samples from volunteer blood donors who had recovered from COVID-19. Each collaborating institution followed its own protocols to collect whole blood in K2EDTA tubes. Collaborator samples were shipped for TCRbeta analysis as frozen whole blood, isolated PBMCs, or DNA extracted from either sample type. TCRbeta CDR3 regions were amplified from genomic DNA by means of the immunoSEQ Assay, a bias-controlled multiplex PCR. In the paper's pipeline: Nucleated cell counts per sample were estimated from amplification of reference gene primers within the assay. To quantify the absolute abundance of each unique TCRbeta CDR3 rearrangement, sequence reads were collapsed and filtered. For each sample, productive Simpson clonality was calculated by taking the square root of Simpson's diversity index across productive rearrangements. In TCRdb, the immuneACCESS table is reduced to in-frame sequences with V and J assigned. These tables do not hold every clone; where another copy was compared, an unresolved V gene accounts for under half, and the others remain unexplained. V and J calls and clone size follow that table, whereas D and trimming were derived from the DNA. Within this sample are 240,000 or so clones, with roughly 90% of them counted one time only. Jointly, the top ten make up about 7% of the sample.

Sequences were obtained from peripheral blood. The sequence was obtained from a man aged 55-75 years who had recovered from COVID-19.

The CDR3 reads as follows: CATSDFTTGRVTDTQYF. In nucleotides, the sequence is TGTGCCACCAGTGATTTCACGACAGGGAGAGTCACAGATACGCAGTATTTT. This receptor chain uses TRBV24-1 and TRBJ2-3, with 7 central nucleotides matching TRBD1. The CDR3 contains 17 residues, cysteine and phenylalanine counted. Kept here is only the CDR3 DNA, which spans 51 bases and is read in frame from base 1. Compared with germline, V lacks 1 base and J lacks 2 bases; bases without a gene match: 8. The CDR1 and CDR2 encoded by the germline V gene are KGHDR and SFDVKD.